The source of this T cell receptor (beta chain) is a study of response to subunit inactivated influenza vaccine. This clonotype occurred a few times. As yet, its antigen is unknown. TCRdb ran MiXCR on the RT-PCR reads and lists one entry per CDR3 protein. The data hold a few hundred thousand distinct CDR3 sequences, with roughly 15% observed a single time. Study-wide points: The authors suggested that every seasonal influenza vaccination recruits few new T cells.

The sequence came from a man in his fifties or sixties who received an inactivated influenza vaccine. The material sequenced was PBMCs from blood, taken about 12 days after vaccination.

The CDR3 DNA follows: TGTGCCAGCAGCCAAGATCCCCCCTCCCAGCAGTTCTTC. Amino acid sequence: CASSQDPPSQQFF. The chain recombines TRBV4-2 with TRBJ2-1; the D is unclear. Germline V lookup: CDR1 LGHNA, CDR2 YNFKEQ. This CDR3 is 13 amino acids long. Deletions cut 0 bases from V and 11 bases from J, with 11 bases between.